The source of this T cell receptor beta chain is a study of brain T cells in children with intractable seizures. This table comes from immunoSEQ multiplex PCR, and its TCRdb copy is limited to in-frame clones, with some not included. The sample has about 22,000 clones, roughly 94% seen once. The table lists this clone with a count of one. Sequencing was limited to surgery cases with top T cell transcript signatures in brain tissue. Sequences were derived from peripheral blood, sampled at surgery. The sequence was obtained from a boy aged 10-17 years with focal cortical dysplasia and intractable seizures.

In DNA, the CDR3 is TGTGCCAGTAGTATGGGGCCGGGCACCGGGGAGCTGTTTTTT. Its translation is CASSMGPGTGELFF. The chain carries TRBV19 and TRBJ2-2; D possibly corresponds to TRBD1 (5 bases). Germline V CDR1 and CDR2: LNHDA, SQIVND (reference sequence). The V and J ends lost 3 bases and 4 bases respectively, with 9 bases between them. The CDR3 spans 14 residues.